Included here is one T cell receptor beta chain sequence, with context. Its target is not known. These data originate in a study of cytomegalovirus exposure and HLA in healthy donors. Turning to the study itself: Earlier sequencing of 150 million to 200 million T cells yielded about 120 million unique TCR beta sequences. General observations from the study: A previous analysis found most TCR beta V segments productive roughly 87% or roughly 30% of the time. An ancestry cluster, one associated with Asian ancestry, reportedly showed fewer N-insertions than the approximately 670-donor mean in a later analysis.

Germline lookup yields CDR1 GTSNPN and CDR2 SVGIG (reference sequence). V was clipped by 0 bases and J by 3 bases; unmatched bases: 4. This CDR3 region has 15 residues. A multiplex PCR was run with 60 Vbeta primers and 13 Jbeta primers. Repertoires were generated with immunoSEQ multiplex PCR, while TCRdb's copy carries only in-frame clones and drops some. In total, the table holds roughly 53,000 clones. The chain joins TRBV30 to TRBJ2-1, with TRBD2 identical over 8 bases. The clonotype comes from a female donor in good health and CMV-seronegative. The sequencing input was PBMCs. CDR3 sequence reads: CAWSVRAGGYNEQFF. The CDR3 DNA reads TGTGCCTGGAGTGTACGCGCGGGGGGCTACAATGAGCAGTTCTTC.